A single T cell receptor (beta chain) is shown here with its context. Its antigen remains unidentified. The CDR3 sequence is 14 residues long. In germline, CDR1 is SQVTM, CDR2 ANQGSEA. These data are taken from a study of monozygotic twins with inflammatory bowel disease. General study results and limits: Lower TCRbeta diversity (inverse Simpson) was seen in IBD patients than in healthy co-twins. Twin pairs that were concordant did not differ from discordant pairs in repertoire similarity, possibly from limited power.

TCRdb reprocessed the 5' RACE reads and keeps a single row for each CDR3 protein, giving no DNA. The sample includes 140,000 to 150,000 distinct CDR3 sequences. The chain uses TRBV29-1 and TRBJ2-5; TCRdb reports TRBD2, a call that lacks DNA to check it against. Sequencing used blood. The clonotype comes from a human donor with ulcerative colitis or Crohn's disease, or a healthy co-twin of an affected twin (not recorded which). The CDR3 protein is CSVATSGGQETQYF.